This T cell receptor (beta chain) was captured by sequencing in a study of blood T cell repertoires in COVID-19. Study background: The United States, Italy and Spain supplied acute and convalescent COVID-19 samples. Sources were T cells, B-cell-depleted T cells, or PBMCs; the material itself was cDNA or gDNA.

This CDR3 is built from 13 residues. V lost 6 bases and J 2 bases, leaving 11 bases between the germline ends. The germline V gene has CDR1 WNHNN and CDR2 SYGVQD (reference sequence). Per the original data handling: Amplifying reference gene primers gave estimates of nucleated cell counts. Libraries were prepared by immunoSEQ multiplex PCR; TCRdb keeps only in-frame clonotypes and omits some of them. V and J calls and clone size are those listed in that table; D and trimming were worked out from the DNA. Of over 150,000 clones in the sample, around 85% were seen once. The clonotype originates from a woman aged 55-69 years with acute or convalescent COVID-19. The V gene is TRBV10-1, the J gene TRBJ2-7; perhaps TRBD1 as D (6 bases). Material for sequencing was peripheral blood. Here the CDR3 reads CASSTGQPYEQYF. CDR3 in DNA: TGCGCCAGCAGCACAGGACAGCCCTACGAGCAGTACTTC.